This T cell receptor beta chain was sequenced in a study of OX40 agonist ivuxolimab in advanced cancers. The method was immunoSEQ multiplex PCR; TCRdb's version includes in-frame clones alone and lacks a portion of them. The sample has 50,000 to 65,000 clones; roughly 90% are singletons. The CDR3 is 12 amino acids. Germline V gives CDR1 PRHDT, CDR2 FYEKMQ (reference sequence). Trimming removed 8 bases at V and 10 bases at J, with 12 bases between. Sequences were derived from CD4+ or CD8+ T cells sorted from blood, sampled in a trial of the OX40 agonist ivuxolimab. The genes are TRBV13 and TRBJ1-6; D unresolved. This TCR derives from an adult with an advanced solid tumor such as melanoma, head and neck, liver or kidney cancer. The CDR3 region is CASGQVRSPLHF. The CDR3 DNA follows: TGTGCCAGCGGTCAGGTACGGTCACCCCTCCACTTT.